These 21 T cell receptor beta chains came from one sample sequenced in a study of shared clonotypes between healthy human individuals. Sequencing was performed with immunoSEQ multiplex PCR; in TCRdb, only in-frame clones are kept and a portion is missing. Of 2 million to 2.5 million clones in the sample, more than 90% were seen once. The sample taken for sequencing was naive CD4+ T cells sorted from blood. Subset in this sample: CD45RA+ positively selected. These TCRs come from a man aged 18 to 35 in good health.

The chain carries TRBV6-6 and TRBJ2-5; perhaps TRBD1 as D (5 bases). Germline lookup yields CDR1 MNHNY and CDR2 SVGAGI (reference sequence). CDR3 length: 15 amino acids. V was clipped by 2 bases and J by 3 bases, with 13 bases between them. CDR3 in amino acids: CASSYQGRPEETQYF. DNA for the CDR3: TGTGCCAGCAGTTACCAGGGTAGGCCCGAAGAGACCCAGTACTTC.

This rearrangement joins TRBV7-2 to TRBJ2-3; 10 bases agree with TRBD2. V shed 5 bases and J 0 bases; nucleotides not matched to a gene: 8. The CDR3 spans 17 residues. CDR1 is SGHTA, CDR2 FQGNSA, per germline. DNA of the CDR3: TGTGCCAGCAGCCTGTCACTAGCGGGACTTAGCACAGATACGCAGTATTTT. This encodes CASSLSLAGLSTDTQYF.

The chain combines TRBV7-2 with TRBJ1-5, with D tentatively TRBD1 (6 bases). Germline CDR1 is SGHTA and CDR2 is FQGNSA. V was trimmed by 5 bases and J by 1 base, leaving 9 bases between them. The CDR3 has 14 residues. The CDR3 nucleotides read TGTGCCAGCAGCCGGGGGCACAGCAATCAGCCCCAGCATTTT. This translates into CASSRGHSNQPQHF.

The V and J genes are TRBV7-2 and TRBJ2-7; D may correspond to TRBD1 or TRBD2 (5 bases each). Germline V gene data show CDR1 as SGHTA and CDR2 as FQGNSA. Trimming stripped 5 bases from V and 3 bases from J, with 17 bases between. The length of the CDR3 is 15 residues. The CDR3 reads CASSPRAGSRYEQYF. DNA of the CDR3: TGTGCCAGCAGCCCGAGGGCAGGGTCGCGCTACGAGCAGTACTTC.

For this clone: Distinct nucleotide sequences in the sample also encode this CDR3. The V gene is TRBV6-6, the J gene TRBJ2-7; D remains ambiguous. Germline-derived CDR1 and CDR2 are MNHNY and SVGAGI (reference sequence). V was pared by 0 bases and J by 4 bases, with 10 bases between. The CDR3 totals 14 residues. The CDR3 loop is CASSYSGGIYEQYF. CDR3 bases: TGTGCCAGCAGTTACTCCGGCGGTATTTACGAGCAGTACTTC.

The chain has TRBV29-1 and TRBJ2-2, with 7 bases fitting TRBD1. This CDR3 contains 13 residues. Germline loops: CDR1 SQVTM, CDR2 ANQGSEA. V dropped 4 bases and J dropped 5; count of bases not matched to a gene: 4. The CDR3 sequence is CSVAGTATGELFF. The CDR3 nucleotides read TGCAGCGTTGCCGGGACAGCAACCGGGGAGCTGTTTTTT.

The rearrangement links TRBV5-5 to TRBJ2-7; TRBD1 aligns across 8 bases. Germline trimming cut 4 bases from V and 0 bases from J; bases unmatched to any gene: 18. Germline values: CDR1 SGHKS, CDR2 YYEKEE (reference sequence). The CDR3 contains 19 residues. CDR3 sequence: CASSLTPTLAGQASYEQYF. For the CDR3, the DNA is TGTGCCAGCAGCCTCACTCCAACCCTGGCGGGACAGGCCTCCTACGAGCAGTACTTC.

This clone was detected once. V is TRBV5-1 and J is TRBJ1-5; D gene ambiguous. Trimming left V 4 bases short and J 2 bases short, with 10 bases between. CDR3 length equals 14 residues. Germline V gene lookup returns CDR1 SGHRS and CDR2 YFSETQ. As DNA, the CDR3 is TGCGCCAGCAGCAATGGGCTCGGCAATCAGCCCCAGCATTTT. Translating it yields CASSNGLGNQPQHF.

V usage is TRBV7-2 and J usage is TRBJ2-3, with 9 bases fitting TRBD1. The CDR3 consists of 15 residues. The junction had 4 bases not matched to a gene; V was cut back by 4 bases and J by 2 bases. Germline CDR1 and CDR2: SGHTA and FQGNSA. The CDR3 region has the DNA TGTGCCAGCAGCTATGGGACAGGGAACACAGATACGCAGTATTTT. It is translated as CASSYGTGNTDTQYF.

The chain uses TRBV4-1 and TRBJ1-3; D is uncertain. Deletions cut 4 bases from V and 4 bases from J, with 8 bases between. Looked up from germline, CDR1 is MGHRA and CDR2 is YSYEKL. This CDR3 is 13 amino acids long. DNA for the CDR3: TGCGCCAGCAGCCCGGCCACAGGAAACACCATATATTTT. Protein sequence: CASSPATGNTIYF.

CDR3 in amino acids: CASSLEGIGEQFF. CDR3 sequence (DNA): TGTGCCAGCAGCTTGGAAGGGATTGGTGAGCAGTTCTTC. The chain couples TRBV5-6 to TRBJ2-1; D is undetermined. Trimming pared 0 bases from V and 9 bases from J, leaving 10 bases between. The CDR3 spans 13 residues. The germline V gene encodes CDR1 SGHDT and CDR2 YYEEEE.

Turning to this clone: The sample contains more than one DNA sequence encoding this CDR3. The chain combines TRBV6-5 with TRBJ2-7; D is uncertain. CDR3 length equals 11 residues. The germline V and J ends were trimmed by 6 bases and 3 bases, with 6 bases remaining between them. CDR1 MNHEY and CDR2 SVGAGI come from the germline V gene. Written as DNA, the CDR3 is TGTGCCAGCAGGTCCGTCTACGAGCAGTACTTC. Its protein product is CASRSVYEQYF.

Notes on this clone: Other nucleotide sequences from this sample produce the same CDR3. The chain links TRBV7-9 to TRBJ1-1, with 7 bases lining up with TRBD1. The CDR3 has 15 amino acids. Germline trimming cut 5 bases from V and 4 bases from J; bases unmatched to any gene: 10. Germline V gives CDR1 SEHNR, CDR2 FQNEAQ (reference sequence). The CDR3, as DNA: TGTGCCAGCAGCCCCCGACAGGGAGGGGGCACTGAAGCTTTCTTT. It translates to CASSPRQGGGTEAFF.

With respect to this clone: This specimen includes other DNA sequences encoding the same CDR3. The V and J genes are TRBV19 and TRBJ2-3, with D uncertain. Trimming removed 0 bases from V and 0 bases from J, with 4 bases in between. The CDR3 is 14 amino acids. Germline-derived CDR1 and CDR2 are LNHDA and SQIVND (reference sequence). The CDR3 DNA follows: TGTGCCAGTAGTATAGACCCGAGCACAGATACGCAGTATTTT. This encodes CASSIDPSTDTQYF.

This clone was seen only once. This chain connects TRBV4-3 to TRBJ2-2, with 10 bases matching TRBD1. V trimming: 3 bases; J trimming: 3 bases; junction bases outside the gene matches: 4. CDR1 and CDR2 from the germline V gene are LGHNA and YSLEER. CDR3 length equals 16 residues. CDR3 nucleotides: TGCGCCAGCAGCCATCACGGACAGGGGGACACCGGGGAGCTGTTTTTT. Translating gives CASSHHGQGDTGELFF.

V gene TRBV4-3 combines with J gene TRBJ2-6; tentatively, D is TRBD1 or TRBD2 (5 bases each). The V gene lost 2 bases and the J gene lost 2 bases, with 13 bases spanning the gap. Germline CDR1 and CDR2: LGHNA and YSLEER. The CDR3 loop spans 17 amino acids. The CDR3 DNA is TGCGCCAGCAGCCAAAGAAGTAGGGGACCTGGGGCCAACGTCCTGACTTTC. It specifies CASSQRSRGPGANVLTF.

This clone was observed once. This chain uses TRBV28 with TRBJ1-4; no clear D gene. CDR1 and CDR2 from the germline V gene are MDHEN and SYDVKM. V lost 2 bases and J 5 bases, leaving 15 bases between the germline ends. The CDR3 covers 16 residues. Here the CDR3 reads CASSLNPPPQNEKLFF. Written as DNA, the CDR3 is TGTGCCAGCAGTTTAAACCCCCCCCCACAGAATGAAAAACTGTTTTTT. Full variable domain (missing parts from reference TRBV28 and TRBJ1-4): DVKVTQSSRYLVKRTGEKVFLECVQDMDHENMFWYRQDPGLGLRLIYFSYDVKMKEKGDIPEGYSVSREKKERFSLILESASTNQTSMYLCASSLNPPPQNEKLFFGSGTQLSVL.

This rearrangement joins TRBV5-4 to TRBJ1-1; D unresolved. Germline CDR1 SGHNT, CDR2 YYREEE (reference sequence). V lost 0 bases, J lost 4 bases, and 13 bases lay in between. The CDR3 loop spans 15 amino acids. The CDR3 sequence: CASSLGGEAATEAFF. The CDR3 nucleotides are TGTGCCAGCAGCTTGGGCGGGGAAGCGGCCACTGAAGCTTTCTTT.

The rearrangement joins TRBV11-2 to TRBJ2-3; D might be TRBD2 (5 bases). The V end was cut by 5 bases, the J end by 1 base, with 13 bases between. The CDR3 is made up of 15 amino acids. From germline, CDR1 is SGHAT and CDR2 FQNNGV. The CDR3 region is CASSPNGVRTDTQYF. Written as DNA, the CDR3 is TGTGCCAGCAGCCCGAACGGGGTTCGCACAGATACGCAGTATTTT.

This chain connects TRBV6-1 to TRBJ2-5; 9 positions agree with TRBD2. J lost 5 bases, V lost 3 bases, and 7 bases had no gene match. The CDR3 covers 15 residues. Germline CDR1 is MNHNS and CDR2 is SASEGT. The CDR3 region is CASSEAPSGRETQYF. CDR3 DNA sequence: TGTGCCAGCAGTGAGGCCCCAAGCGGGAGGGAGACCCAGTACTTC.

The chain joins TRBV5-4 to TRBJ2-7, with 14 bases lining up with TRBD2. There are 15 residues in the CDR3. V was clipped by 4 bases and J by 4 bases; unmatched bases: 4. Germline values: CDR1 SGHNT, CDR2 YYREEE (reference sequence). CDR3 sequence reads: CASSGGTSGSYEQYF. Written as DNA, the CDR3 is TGTGCCAGCAGCGGGGGGACTAGCGGGAGTTACGAGCAGTACTTC.